These T cell receptor beta chains were read from a single sample in a study of monozygotic twins with cystic fibrosis. Using immunoSEQ multiplex PCR, the repertoire was profiled, and TCRdb retains in-frame clones only, with some absent. The sample records 30,000 to 35,000 clones, approximately 65% being singletons. The specimen was blood. These receptors were collected from a girl under 18 with cystic fibrosis. The CDR3 runs from the conserved cysteine through the conserved F or W. A D gene is named only where the DNA matches it firmly. Expanded clones get a size class; other rows say once, few or many, or leave the size out.

TRBV5-1	TRBJ2-5	TRBD2	NA	TGCGCCAGCAGCACGGGACTAGCGGGAGCAGAGACCCAGTACTTC	CASSTGLAGAETQYF
TRBV2	TRBJ2-7	NA	NA	TGTGCCAGCAGGAGGGGGCCGGGACTTACCTCCTACGAGCAGTACTTC	CASRRGPGLTSYEQYF
TRBV2	TRBJ1-4	NA	NA	TGTGCCAGCAGTAACCAGATGGAGGGTGAAAAACTGTTTTTT	CASSNQMEGEKLFF
TRBV11-2	TRBJ2-7	NA	NA	TGTGCCAGCAGCCCCGTCACCAATCTCGAGCAGTACTTC	CASSPVTNLEQYF
TRBV10-3	TRBJ2-1	NA	NA	TGTGCCATCAGTGAGTTCGCAGCCCCCAGCGAGCAGTTCTTC	CAISEFAAPSEQFF
TRBV6-5	TRBJ2-7	TRBD2	NA	TGTGCCAGCAGTTACTCTTCGGGAGGGCTCTACGAGCAGTACTTC	CASSYSSGGLYEQYF
TRBV28	TRBJ2-7	NA	NA	TGTGCCAGCAATAGCCCCTCTTTGGACGAGCAGTACTTC	CASNSPSLDEQYF
TRBV4-1	TRBJ2-3	TRBD2	NA	TGCGCCAGCAGCCAAGAGGAGCGGGGAGGGAGTAGCACAGATACGCAGTATTTT	CASSQEERGGSSTDTQYF
TRBV4-3	TRBJ2-1	NA	NA	TGCGCCAGCAGCCAAGATGGTTCGGGTTCCTACAATGAGCAGTTCTTC	CASSQDGSGSYNEQFF
TRBV29-1	TRBJ1-4	TRBD1	few	TGCAGCGTTGAAGTTTTGGGACAGGGGCTGTTTTTT	CSVEVLGQGLFF
TRBV18	TRBJ2-2	TRBD2	NA	TGTGCCAGCTCACCCTACGGACTAGCGGGAGTCACCGGGGAGCTGTTTTTT	CASSPYGLAGVTGELFF
TRBV5-4	TRBJ2-1	NA	NA	TGTGCCAGCAGCTTGGTCTCGCCTCACGAGCAGTTCTTC	CASSLVSPHEQFF
TRBV19	TRBJ1-2	TRBD1	NA	TGTGCCAGTAGCCCACAGGGGAATGGTGGCTACACCTTC	CASSPQGNGGYTF
TRBV5-4	TRBJ2-3	TRBD2	NA	TGTGCCAGCAGCTTGTCTAGCGGGAGGGCAGATACGCAGTATTTT	CASSLSSGRADTQYF
TRBV5-1	TRBJ2-7	NA	NA	TGCGCCAGCAGCTATAGGATGAACGAGCAGTACTTC	CASSYRMNEQYF
TRBV5-8	TRBJ2-1	TRBD2	NA	TGTGCCAGCAGCTTGTGGGGACTAGCGGGAGGGCTGGACAATGAGCAGTTCTTC	CASSLWGLAGGLDNEQFF
TRBV30	TRBJ2-5	NA	NA	TGTGCCTGGAGTGTACAGGGCCCGCCGACCCAGTACTTC	CAWSVQGPPTQYF
TRBV27	TRBJ1-5	NA	NA	TGTGCCAGCGGACCAGGGGTGGTGGGTCAGCCCCAGCATTTT	CASGPGVVGQPQHF
TRBV7-9	TRBJ2-1	TRBD2	NA	TGTGCCAGCAGCTTATTAGGGACTAGCGGGAGGGTTGAGCAGTTCTTC	CASSLLGTSGRVEQFF
TRBV10-3	TRBJ2-5	NA	NA	TGTGCCATCAGTCAAATTCGGGGACTGTCCCAAGAGACCCAGTACTTC	CAISQIRGLSQETQYF
TRBV7-2	TRBJ1-4	NA	few	TGTGCCAGCAGCTCGAGACGTGGTGAAAAACTGTTTTTT	CASSSRRGEKLFF
TRBV6-5	TRBJ2-3	NA	NA	TGTGCCAGCAGTTACGCAGATACGCAGTATTTT	CASSYADTQYF
TRBV21-1	TRBJ2-6	NA	few	TGTGCCAGCACCGGACCGGCCCCTGGGGCCAACGTCCTGACTTTC	CASTGPAPGANVLTF
TRBV4-2	TRBJ2-7	NA	few	TGTGCCAGCAGCGCCCGGGACCACACCTACGAGCAGTACTTC	CASSARDHTYEQYF
TRBV15	TRBJ2-7	NA	NA	TGTGCCACCAGCCCCAGAGGGGGGTACGAGCAGTACTTC	CATSPRGGYEQYF
TRBV2	TRBJ2-3	NA	NA	TGTGCCAGCAGTGACCTTGGACTGACTCGCACAGATACGCAGTATTTT	CASSDLGLTRTDTQYF
TRBV9	TRBJ2-1	TRBD2	NA	TGTGCCAGCAGCGAGACTAGCAGAAATGAGCAGTTCTTC	CASSETSRNEQFF
TRBV27	TRBJ1-1	TRBD1	few	TGTGCCAGCGCCGGGACAGGGGGCTGGAAGACTGAAGCTTTCTTT	CASAGTGGWKTEAFF
TRBV7-8	TRBJ2-7	TRBD2	NA	TGTGCCAGCAGCTTAAACGGGCCGGGGGGTTACGAGCAGTACTTC	CASSLNGPGGYEQYF